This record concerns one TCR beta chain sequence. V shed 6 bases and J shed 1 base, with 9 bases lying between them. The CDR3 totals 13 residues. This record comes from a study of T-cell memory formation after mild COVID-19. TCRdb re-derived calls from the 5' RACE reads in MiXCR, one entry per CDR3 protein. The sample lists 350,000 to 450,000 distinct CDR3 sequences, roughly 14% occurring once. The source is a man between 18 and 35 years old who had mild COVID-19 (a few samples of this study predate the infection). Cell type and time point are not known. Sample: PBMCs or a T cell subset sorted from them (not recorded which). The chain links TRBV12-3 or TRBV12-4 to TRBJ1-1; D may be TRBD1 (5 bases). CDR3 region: CASRQQENTEAFF. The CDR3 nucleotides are TGTGCCAGCAGACAACAGGAGAACACTGAAGCTTTCTTT.